This T cell receptor beta chain was identified during a study of OX40 agonist ivuxolimab in advanced cancers. Study information: Earlier anti-PD-1, anti-PD-L1 or anti-CTLA-4 therapy was permitted; about 38% had received some. Three individuals attained partial responses, comprising one hepatocellular carcinoma case and two cutaneous melanoma cases.

Produced via immunoSEQ multiplex PCR; TCRdb's table is partial and in-frame only. The sample has 65,000 to 80,000 clones, 86% seen once. Trimming shortened V by 4 bases and J by 4 bases, and 12 bases separated the two germline ends. Germline-derived CDR1 and CDR2 are SGHRS and YFSETQ. This CDR3 spans 13 amino acids. This sequence joins TRBV5-1 and TRBJ2-7; tentative D call: TRBD1 (6 bases). The sequence was collected from an adult with an advanced solid tumor such as melanoma, head and neck, liver or kidney cancer. The source material was CD4+ or CD8+ T cells sorted from blood, sampled in a trial of the OX40 agonist ivuxolimab. The chain's CDR3 is CASSTQTGYEQYF. The CDR3 DNA is TGCGCCAGCAGCACCCAGACAGGTTACGAGCAGTACTTC.